The 13 T cell receptor beta chains reported below all come from one sample, sequenced in a study of CD8 T cells in Susac syndrome (dated 2019 in TCRdb). The library was obtained by the immunoSEQ multiplex PCR assay. RNA was extracted using the RNeasy kit, and roughly 0.5 to 1 ug of the RNA was reverse transcribed with random hexamers. Using fastp trimming at Q25 and MiXCR clonotype assembly, TCRdb reanalyzed the public sequencing data and kept in-frame beta chains. Rows with a matching CDR3 protein are joined into one entry that keeps the most common DNA and genes. The sample yields approximately 100,000 distinct CDR3 sequences; around 90% were counted once. 0.11% to 0.15% of the sample is held by the ten biggest clonotypes. Sequences were obtained from CD4+ T cells from PBMCs. Every receptor here comes from a human donor in good health.

The rearrangement joins TRBV13 to TRBJ2-7; 7 bases line up with TRBD2. The ends lost 5 bases at V and 1 base at J; junction bases unmatched: 8. The CDR3 contains 15 residues. Germline CDR1 is PRHDT and CDR2 is FYEKMQ (reference sequence). Here the CDR3 reads CASSPTGGRSYEQYF. In DNA, the CDR3 is TGTGCCAGCAGCCCCACGGGGGGTCGTTCCTACGAGCAGTACTTC.

The V call is TRBV6-5, the J call TRBJ1-4; possibly TRBD1 for D (5 bases). Trimming removed 0 bases from V and 0 bases from J, with 8 bases in between. The germline CDR1 and CDR2 sequences are MNHEY and SVGAGI. The CDR3 length is 16 residues. This CDR3 reads CASSYSGRTTNEKLFF. The CDR3, as DNA: TGTGCCAGCAGTTACTCGGGGCGAACAACTAATGAAAAACTGTTTTTT.

The chain joins TRBV18 to TRBJ2-5, with a possible D match to TRBD1 (7 bases). This CDR3 is 14 amino acids long. Trimming removed 6 bases from V and 1 base from J, with 12 bases in between. Germline V gene lookup returns CDR1 KGHSH and CDR2 LQKENI. CDR3 region: CASSQGGLQETQYF. The CDR3 coding sequence is TGTGCCAGCTCTCAGGGGGGTCTCCAAGAGACCCAGTACTTC.

The chain carries TRBV19 and TRBJ2-1; TRBD2 matches at 8 bases. Germline V gene sequence: CDR1 LNHDA, CDR2 SQIVND (reference sequence). The trim removed 1 base at V and 3 bases at J, leaving 2 bases unmatched. The CDR3 consists of 15 residues. CDR3 sequence (DNA): TGTGCCAGTAGTATAGCGGGAGGGTTCTACAATGAGCAGTTCTTC. It specifies CASSIAGGFYNEQFF.

This clonotype was found once. The chain couples TRBV3-1 to TRBJ1-6; 8 bases match TRBD1. Germline V gene data show CDR1 as LGHDT and CDR2 as YNNKEL (reference sequence). The V gene end was trimmed by 3 bases and the J gene end by 8 bases; junction bases not matched to a gene: 9. The CDR3 is 16 residues long. DNA for the CDR3: TGTGCCAGCAGCCATACAGGTCAGGGGGCTTATTCACCCCTCCACTTT. This sequence encodes CASSHTGQGAYSPLHF.

V gene TRBV5-4 combines with J gene TRBJ2-3; 8 bases fit TRBD1. This CDR3 spans 15 amino acids. Per the germline V gene, CDR1 is SGHNT and CDR2 is YYREEE (reference sequence). With V trimmed by 4 bases and J by 6 bases, 10 bases remained unmatched. The DNA for the CDR3 is TGTGCCAGCAGCCGCCGGGACAGGAACCCCGATACGCAGTATTTT. This codes for CASSRRDRNPDTQYF.

This sequence joins TRBV13 and TRBJ2-3; 8 positions match TRBD2. V trimming: 1 base; J trimming: 6 bases; junction bases outside the gene matches: 12. Germline V gene data show CDR1 as PRHDT and CDR2 as FYEKMQ (reference sequence). The CDR3 is 17 amino acids. The CDR3 bases are TGTGCCAGCAGCTTAGCCCTAAGCGGGAGTTGGAAGGATACGCAGTATTTT. Amino acid sequence: CASSLALSGSWKDTQYF.

The genes are TRBV2 and TRBJ2-7, with a possible D match to TRBD2 (6 bases). CDR3 length: 13 residues. Trimming shortened V by 8 bases and J by 0 bases, and 11 bases separated the two germline ends. Germline CDR1 and CDR2: SNHLY and FYNNEI. The CDR3 DNA is TGTGCCAGCGGGGGGACCGACTCCTACGAGCAGTACTTC. Residues: CASGGTDSYEQYF.

The gene calls are TRBV2 and TRBJ2-2; 10 positions agree with TRBD1. V shed 3 bases, J shed 4 bases, and the junction held 5 bases outside the gene matches. The CDR3 has 16 residues. Germline V CDR1 and CDR2: SNHLY, FYNNEI. CDR3 residues: CASSDGQGGSTGELFF. The CDR3, as DNA: TGTGCCAGCAGTGACGGACAGGGGGGTAGCACCGGGGAGCTGTTTTTT.

This chain connects TRBV29-1 to TRBJ2-7, with a weak D call TRBD1 (6 bases). Germline CDR1 is SQVTM and CDR2 is ANQGSEA. This CDR3 region has 12 residues. The CDR3 nucleotides read TGCGGGACCGCGGACAGTGCCTACGAGCAGTACTTC. As protein: CGTADSAYEQYF.

This CDR3 is CASSAPGLAGGGEQYF. The DNA for the CDR3 is TGTGCCAGCAGTGCTCCCGGCCTAGCGGGAGGAGGCGAGCAGTACTTC. The chain uses TRBV25-1 and TRBJ2-7, with 11 bases lining up with TRBD2. The trim removed 4 bases at V and 6 bases at J, leaving 11 bases unmatched. The CDR3 runs to 16 residues. Germline assignment: CDR1 MGHDK and CDR2 SYGVNS.

The rearrangement links TRBV4-3 to TRBJ1-1; 7 nucleotides line up with TRBD1. The ends lost 1 base at V and 4 bases at J; junction bases unmatched: 6. CDR3 size: 15 residues. Looked up from germline, CDR1 is LGHNA and CDR2 is YSLEER. The DNA for the CDR3 is TGCGCCAGCAGCCAAGCGGCAGGGGGAGGCACTGAAGCTTTCTTT. Translation gives CASSQAAGGGTEAFF.

This clonotype was picked up one time. The V call is TRBV6-5, the J call TRBJ1-2; D is undetermined. This CDR3 region has 14 residues. Germline V gene sequence: CDR1 MNHEY, CDR2 SVGAGI. V was clipped by 4 bases and J by 8 bases, with 17 bases between them. The CDR3 sequence: CASSSLSAVGGYTF. The DNA of the CDR3 is TGTGCCAGCAGTTCCCTCTCGGCGGTGGGGGGCTACACCTTC.